This is a list of T cell receptor beta chains from one sample in a study of blood T cell repertoires in COVID-19. The protocol was immunoSEQ multiplex PCR, while the TCRdb copy is restricted to in-frame clones and leaves out a portion. The sample has around 320,000 clones, more than 85% seen once. Sequencing used PBMCs or T cells enriched from blood (not recorded which). The receptors derive from a woman younger than 45 who had been exposed to COVID-19. The CDR3 runs from the conserved cysteine through the conserved F or W. D genes are given only for firm matches. Rows give clone size only sometimes, using once, few, many, or a class for an expanded clone.

J gene | V gene | clone size | D gene | CDR3 protein | CDR3 DNA
TRBJ2-5 | TRBV28 | . | . | CASSPGGRETQYF | TGTGCCAGCAGCCCAGGTGGCCGGGAGACCCAGTACTTC
TRBJ2-1 | TRBV6-4 | once | . | CASSEQAYNEQFF | TGTGCCAGCAGTGAACAGGCCTACAATGAGCAGTTCTTC
TRBJ1-1 | TRBV5-1 | . | TRBD1 | CASSLDQGAGAFF | TGCGCCAGCAGCTTGGACCAGGGGGCTGGAGCTTTCTTT
TRBJ1-2 | TRBV18 | . | TRBD1 | CASSPWTGGSYGYTF | TGTGCCAGCTCACCGTGGACAGGGGGTTCCTATGGCTACACCTTC
TRBJ2-2 | TRBV11-2 | . | TRBD1 | CASRTGIGELFF | TGTGCCAGCAGGACAGGGATCGGGGAGCTGTTTTTT
TRBJ1-1 | TRBV9 | . | TRBD1 | CASSVGTGVNTEAFF | TGTGCCAGCAGCGTAGGGACAGGGGTGAACACTGAAGCTTTCTTT
TRBJ2-1 | TRBV10-3 | . | . | CAISGDSDEQFF | TGTGCCATCAGTGGCGACTCCGATGAGCAGTTCTTC
TRBJ1-1 | TRBV9 | . | TRBD1 | CASSGQGGEGEAFF | TGTGCCAGCAGCGGACAGGGGGGCGAGGGAGAAGCTTTCTTT
TRBJ1-2 | TRBV9 | once | TRBD1 | CASSAQGARTPSYGYTF | TGTGCCAGCAGCGCCCAGGGGGCGCGAACGCCATCCTATGGCTACACCTTC
TRBJ1-2 | TRBV4-3 | . | TRBD1 | CASSQESLAGGYGYTF | TGCGCCAGCAGCCAAGAAAGTTTGGCAGGGGGGTATGGCTACACCTTC
TRBJ1-2 | TRBV4-3 | . | TRBD1 | CASSQADRAHSGYTF | TGCGCCAGCAGCCAAGCGGACAGGGCGCATAGTGGCTACACCTTC
TRBJ2-1 | TRBV4-1 | . | . | CASSQVGALSNEQFF | TGCGCCAGCAGCCAGGTGGGGGCGCTGAGCAATGAGCAGTTCTTC
TRBJ2-5 | TRBV2 | . | TRBD1 | CASRKTGVDLQETQYF | TGTGCCAGCAGAAAAACAGGGGTAGATTTACAAGAGACCCAGTACTTC
TRBJ1-2 | TRBV5-4 | once | TRBD1 | CASGTVYGYTF | TGTGCCAGCGGGACAGTCTATGGCTACACCTTC
TRBJ1-1 | TRBV7-9 | . | . | CASRLATEAFF | TGTGCCAGCAGGCTGGCCACTGAAGCTTTCTTT
TRBJ1-1 | TRBV6-5 | . | TRBD1 | CASRRQGATNTEAFF | TGTGCCAGCAGGCGACAGGGGGCTACGAACACTGAAGCTTTCTTT
TRBJ1-5 | TRBV6-5 | . | TRBD1 | CASRQTGAQPQHF | TGTGCCAGCAGGCAAACAGGGGCTCAGCCCCAGCATTTT
TRBJ2-5 | TRBV5-1 | . | TRBD2 | CASSPTASGGAGETQYF | TGCGCCAGCAGCCCTACCGCTAGCGGGGGGGCCGGGGAGACCCAGTACTTC
TRBJ1-3 | TRBV30 | . | . | CAWSVVLSSGNTIYF | TGTGCCTGGAGTGTAGTGCTCAGCTCTGGAAACACCATATATTTT
TRBJ1-1 | TRBV5-1 | . | . | CASSKTPNTEAFF | TGCGCCAGCAGCAAAACTCCGAACACTGAAGCTTTCTTT
TRBJ2-5 | TRBV18 | . | . | CASSPTSLETQYF | TGTGCCAGCTCACCAACATCGTTAGAGACCCAGTACTTC
TRBJ1-1 | TRBV19 | . | . | CASSHKRTDPRAFF | TGTGCCAGTAGTCATAAAAGAACAGATCCGCGAGCTTTCTTT
TRBJ2-3 | TRBV19 | . | TRBD2 | CASSAPLAGDHTQYF | TGTGCCAGTAGTGCCCCACTAGCGGGGGACCATACGCAGTATTTT
TRBJ2-2 | TRBV4-1 | . | TRBD1 | CASSQEDPGGLFFTGELFF | TGCGCCAGCAGCCAAGAGGATCCAGGGGGCCTCTTTTTCACCGGGGAGCTGTTTTTT
TRBJ1-2 | TRBV27 | . | TRBD1 | CASSLGGQGDVYTF | TGTGCCAGCAGTTTAGGGGGGCAGGGGGACGTCTACACCTTC
TRBJ2-3 | TRBV2 | . | TRBD2 | CASSAERGRADTQYF | TGTGCCAGCAGCGCCGAGCGGGGGAGAGCAGATACGCAGTATTTT
TRBJ2-2 | TRBV2 | . | . | CARGGGQSGELFF | TGTGCCCGAGGGGGGGGCCAATCCGGGGAGCTGTTTTTT
TRBJ1-5 | TRBV2 | once | TRBD1 | CASSRQGAVGQPQHF | TGTGCCAGCAGTCGACAGGGGGCGGTAGGCCAGCCCCAGCATTTT
TRBJ2-6 | TRBV27 | . | . | CASTKQGVGANVLTF | TGTGCCAGCACCAAACAAGGGGTTGGGGCCAACGTCCTGACTTTC
TRBJ1-6 | TRBV5-1 | many | . | CASSLGSDENSPLHF | TGCGCCAGCAGCCTCGGTAGCGATGAGAATTCACCCCTCCACTTT
TRBJ2-2 | TRBV5-1 | . | TRBD2 | CASSLSGAYTGELFF | TGCGCCAGCAGCTTAAGCGGGGCATACACCGGGGAGCTGTTTTTT
TRBJ1-2 | TRBV7-2 | . | . | CASSLAVNRHYGYTF | TGTGCCAGCAGCTTAGCGGTCAACAGGCACTATGGCTACACCTTC
TRBJ1-5 | TRBV6-5 | . | . | CASSYGGANQPQHF | TGTGCCAGCAGTTACGGGGGGGCTAATCAGCCCCAGCATTTT
TRBJ2-2 | TRBV6-5 | . | . | CASSRDLAHTGELFF | TGTGCCAGCAGTAGGGACTTGGCACACACCGGGGAGCTGTTTTTT
TRBJ1-3 | TRBV12-3/TRBV12-4 | . | TRBD1 | CASRIQGENTIYF | TGTGCCAGCAGAATACAGGGGGAAAACACCATATATTTT
TRBJ2-7 | TRBV15 | . | TRBD1 | CATSSAKTGREQYF | TGTGCCACCAGCAGTGCCAAGACAGGGCGCGAGCAGTACTTC
TRBJ2-7 | TRBV3-1/TRBV3-2 | . | . | CASSQMTGTYEQYF | TGTGCCAGCAGCCAAATGACTGGAACCTACGAGCAGTACTTC
TRBJ2-7 | TRBV11-2 | . | TRBD2 | CASSPLGRIAGGSYEQYF | TGTGCCAGCAGCCCGCTAGGGAGGATAGCGGGGGGTTCCTACGAGCAGTACTTC
TRBJ2-3 | TRBV4-1 | . | . | CASSQGVSQYGDTQYF | TGCGCCAGCAGCCAAGGGGTTTCTCAATACGGGGATACGCAGTATTTT
TRBJ1-3 | TRBV4-3 | . | . | CASSQEGTAGNTIYF | TGCGCCAGCAGCCAAGAAGGTACAGCTGGAAACACCATATATTTT
TRBJ2-6 | TRBV18 | . | . | CATSDSLLSSGANVLTF | TGTGCCACCAGTGACAGCTTACTCAGCTCTGGGGCCAACGTCCTGACTTTC
TRBJ1-1 | TRBV4-1 | . | . | CASSHDRGGAEAFF | TGCGCCAGCAGCCACGACAGAGGGGGGGCTGAAGCTTTCTTT
TRBJ2-7 | TRBV11-3 | . | . | CASSKGLLGEQYF | TGTGCCAGCAGCAAGGGACTCCTTGGGGAGCAGTACTTC
TRBJ1-6 | TRBV5-1 | . | . | CASSLSGDNSPLHF | TGCGCCAGCAGCTTGTCAGGGGATAATTCACCCCTCCACTTT
TRBJ1-2 | TRBV2 | once | TRBD1 | CASSQLDRGRDGYTF | TGTGCCAGCAGCCAATTGGACAGGGGGCGGGATGGCTACACCTTC
TRBJ1-1 | TRBV12-3/TRBV12-4 | . | . | CASSLDEETEAFF | TGTGCCAGCAGTTTAGATGAAGAGACTGAAGCTTTCTTT
TRBJ1-2 | TRBV7-8 | . | . | CASSLGRQAASYGYTF | TGTGCCAGCAGCTTAGGTCGACAGGCCGCCTCCTATGGCTACACCTTC
TRBJ1-2 | TRBV6-5 | . | . | CASSLTGTNYGYTF | TGTGCCAGCAGCCTAACCGGGACAAACTATGGCTACACCTTC
TRBJ1-4 | TRBV4-3 | . | . | CASSQGDFVGEKLFF | TGCGCCAGCAGCCAAGGGGACTTTGTTGGAGAAAAACTGTTTTTT
TRBJ1-5 | TRBV7-2 | . | . | CASSTSGQPQHF | TGTGCCAGCAGCACCTCGGGTCAGCCCCAGCATTTT
TRBJ2-1 | TRBV5-1 | . | TRBD1 | CASSSGQGLYNEQFF | TGCGCCAGCAGCTCAGGACAGGGGCTTTACAATGAGCAGTTCTTC
TRBJ1-2 | TRBV11-2 | . | . | CASSLVRQGPTGYGYTF | TGTGCCAGCAGCCTAGTCCGGCAGGGGCCCACGGGGTATGGCTACACCTTC
TRBJ1-2 | TRBV5-5 | . | TRBD1 | CASSYAGTGGAGYTF | TGTGCCAGCAGCTATGCCGGGACAGGGGGAGCTGGCTACACCTTC
TRBJ2-7 | TRBV5-4 | . | TRBD1 | CASSLRTGHYEQYF | TGTGCCAGCAGCTTAAGGACAGGCCACTACGAGCAGTACTTC